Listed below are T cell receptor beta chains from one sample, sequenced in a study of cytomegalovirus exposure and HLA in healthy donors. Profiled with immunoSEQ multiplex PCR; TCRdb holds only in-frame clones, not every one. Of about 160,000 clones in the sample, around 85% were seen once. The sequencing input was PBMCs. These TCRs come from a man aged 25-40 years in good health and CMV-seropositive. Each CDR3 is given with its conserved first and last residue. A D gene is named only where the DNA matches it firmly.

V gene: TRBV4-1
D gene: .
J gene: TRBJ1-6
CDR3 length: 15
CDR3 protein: CASSQAEGLNSPLHF
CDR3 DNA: TGCGCCAGCAGCCAAGCGGAGGGGCTCAATTCACCCCTCCACTTT

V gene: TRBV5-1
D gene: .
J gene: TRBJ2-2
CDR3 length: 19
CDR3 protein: CASSLASHQARRGTGELFF
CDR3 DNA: TGCGCCAGCAGCTTGGCCAGTCACCAAGCTCGGCGCGGCACCGGGGAGCTGTTTTTT

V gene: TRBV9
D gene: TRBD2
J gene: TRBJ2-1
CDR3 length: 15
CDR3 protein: CASSVGGGPYNEQFF
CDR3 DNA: TGTGCCAGCAGCGTAGGGGGGGGACCCTACAATGAGCAGTTCTTC

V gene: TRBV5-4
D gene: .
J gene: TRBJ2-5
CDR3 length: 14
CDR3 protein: CASSHETEQETQYF
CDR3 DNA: TGTGCCAGCAGCCACGAGACAGAGCAAGAGACCCAGTACTTC

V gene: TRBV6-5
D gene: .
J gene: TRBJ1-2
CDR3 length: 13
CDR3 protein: CASSRGFNYGYTF
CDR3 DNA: TGTGCCAGCAGTAGGGGTTTTAACTATGGCTACACCTTC

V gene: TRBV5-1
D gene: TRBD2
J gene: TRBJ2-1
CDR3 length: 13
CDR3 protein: CASSTSGVYEQFF
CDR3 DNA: TGCGCCAGCAGTACTAGCGGGGTCTATGAGCAGTTCTTC

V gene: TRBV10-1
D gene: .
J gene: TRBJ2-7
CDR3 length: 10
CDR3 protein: CASSESSQEF
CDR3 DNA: TGCGCCAGCAGTGAGTCGAGCCAGGAATTC

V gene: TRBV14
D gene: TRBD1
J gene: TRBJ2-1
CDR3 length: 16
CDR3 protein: CASSPGTGGSYNEQFF
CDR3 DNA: TGTGCCAGCAGCCCAGGGACAGGGGGCTCCTACAATGAGCAGTTCTTC

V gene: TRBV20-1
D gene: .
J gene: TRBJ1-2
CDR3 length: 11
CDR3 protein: CSARGGDGYTF
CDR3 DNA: TGCAGTGCTAGAGGGGGGGATGGCTACACCTTC

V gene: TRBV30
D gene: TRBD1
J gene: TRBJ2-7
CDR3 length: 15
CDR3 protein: CAWNLWAGGPNEQYF
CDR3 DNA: TGTGCCTGGAATCTCTGGGCAGGGGGCCCCAACGAGCAGTACTTC

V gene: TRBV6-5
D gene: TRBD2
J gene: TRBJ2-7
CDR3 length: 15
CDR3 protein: CASSRTSGGFYEQYF
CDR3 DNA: TGTGCCAGCAGTCGGACTAGCGGGGGGTTCTACGAGCAGTACTTC

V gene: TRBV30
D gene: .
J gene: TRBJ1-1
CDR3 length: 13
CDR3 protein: CAWKAQVVTEAFF
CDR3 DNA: TGTGCCTGGAAGGCCCAGGTGGTCACTGAAGCTTTCTTT

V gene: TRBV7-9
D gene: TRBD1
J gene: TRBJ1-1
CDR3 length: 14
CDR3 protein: CASSLTGGDTEAFF
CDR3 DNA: TGTGCCAGCAGCTTAACAGGGGGGGACACTGAAGCTTTCTTT